These T cell receptor beta chains were read from a single sample in a study of T cell responses to AZD1222 COVID-19 vaccine. TCRdb's table, derived via immunoSEQ multiplex PCR, lists solely in-frame clones and lacks some. Of 150,000 to 200,000 clones in the sample, approximately 92% were seen once. The sequences come from peripheral blood, collected on day 0 of AZD1222 vaccination. The receptors originated from an adult in good health. Each CDR3 is given with its conserved first and last residue. Fields, in order: D gene, V gene, clone size, J gene, CDR3 protein, CDR3 DNA. The D gene is left open where the match is weak. Size values are once, few and many counts, or a class for expanded clones, and some rows have none.

D gene: TRBD2; V gene: TRBV5-1; clone size: -; J gene: TRBJ2-5; CDR3 protein: CASSLYRTSGSQETQYF; CDR3 DNA: TGCGCCAGCAGCTTATATAGGACTAGCGGGAGCCAAGAGACCCAGTACTTC
D gene: -; V gene: TRBV19; clone size: -; J gene: TRBJ1-1; CDR3 protein: CASSPQGLNTEAFF; CDR3 DNA: TGTGCCAGTAGTCCACAGGGACTGAACACTGAAGCTTTCTTT
D gene: -; V gene: TRBV12-3/TRBV12-4; clone size: -; J gene: TRBJ1-5; CDR3 protein: CASSFGGNQPQHF; CDR3 DNA: TGTGCCAGCAGTTTCGGAGGGAATCAGCCCCAGCATTTT
D gene: -; V gene: TRBV11-3; clone size: -; J gene: TRBJ1-3; CDR3 protein: CASSSHRDGNTIYF; CDR3 DNA: TGTGCCAGCAGTTCTCACAGGGACGGAAACACCATATATTTT
D gene: -; V gene: TRBV7-9; clone size: -; J gene: TRBJ1-1; CDR3 protein: CASSFGQRNTEAFF; CDR3 DNA: TGTGCCAGCAGCTTTGGACAGAGAAACACTGAAGCTTTCTTT
D gene: TRBD2; V gene: TRBV9; clone size: once; J gene: TRBJ2-1; CDR3 protein: CASSVTSSGNPGNEQFF; CDR3 DNA: TGTGCCAGCAGCGTAACCTCAAGCGGGAACCCAGGGAATGAGCAGTTCTTC
D gene: TRBD2; V gene: TRBV27; clone size: -; J gene: TRBJ2-2; CDR3 protein: CASRGLAGVSGGELFF; CDR3 DNA: TGTGCCAGCAGGGGACTAGCGGGAGTATCGGGCGGGGAGCTGTTTTTT
D gene: -; V gene: TRBV5-1; clone size: -; J gene: TRBJ2-7; CDR3 protein: CASSLAGPRIAAMPPSYEQYF; CDR3 DNA: TGCGCCAGCAGCTTGGCCGGACCAAGGATTGCTGCCATGCCCCCCTCCTACGAGCAGTACTTC
D gene: TRBD1; V gene: TRBV10-3; clone size: -; J gene: TRBJ2-1; CDR3 protein: CAIRTGTGHYNEQFF; CDR3 DNA: TGTGCCATCAGGACCGGGACAGGGCATTACAATGAGCAGTTCTTC
D gene: -; V gene: TRBV19; clone size: -; J gene: TRBJ1-2; CDR3 protein: CASSIAEGRYGYTF; CDR3 DNA: TGTGCCAGTAGTATAGCAGAGGGGCGTTATGGCTACACCTTC
D gene: -; V gene: TRBV19; clone size: -; J gene: TRBJ1-1; CDR3 protein: CASATHGGNTEAFF; CDR3 DNA: TGTGCCAGTGCGACACACGGGGGGAACACTGAAGCTTTCTTT
D gene: TRBD1; V gene: TRBV6-5; clone size: -; J gene: TRBJ1-1; CDR3 protein: CASNEGQRTEAFF; CDR3 DNA: TGTGCCAGCAACGAGGGACAGCGTACTGAAGCTTTCTTT
D gene: TRBD1; V gene: TRBV6-1; clone size: -; J gene: TRBJ1-6; CDR3 protein: CASSELISRGNSPLHF; CDR3 DNA: TGTGCCAGCAGTGAACTGATAAGCAGGGGGAATTCACCCCTCCACTTT
D gene: -; V gene: TRBV6-5; clone size: -; J gene: TRBJ2-7; CDR3 protein: CASTLADRYEQYF; CDR3 DNA: TGTGCCAGCACTTTAGCGGACCGCTACGAGCAGTACTTC
D gene: TRBD1; V gene: TRBV4-1; clone size: -; J gene: TRBJ1-6; CDR3 protein: CASSRGTGNNSPLHF; CDR3 DNA: TGCGCCAGCAGCCGAGGGACAGGCAATAATTCACCCCTCCACTTT
D gene: TRBD1; V gene: TRBV6-2/TRBV6-3; clone size: -; J gene: TRBJ1-5; CDR3 protein: CASSYSRDRVHNQPQHF; CDR3 DNA: TGTGCCAGCAGTTACTCCCGGGACAGGGTTCACAATCAGCCCCAGCATTTT
D gene: TRBD1; V gene: TRBV6-1; clone size: -; J gene: TRBJ2-2; CDR3 protein: CASSEGGQGTGELFF; CDR3 DNA: TGTGCCAGCAGTGAAGGAGGACAGGGAACCGGGGAGCTGTTTTTT
D gene: TRBD1; V gene: TRBV24-1; clone size: -; J gene: TRBJ2-2; CDR3 protein: CATSELDRVGNTGELFF; CDR3 DNA: TGTGCCACCAGTGAACTTGACAGGGTAGGGAACACCGGGGAGCTGTTTTTT
D gene: -; V gene: TRBV7-2; clone size: -; J gene: TRBJ1-5; CDR3 protein: CASSQGSNQPQHF; CDR3 DNA: TGTGCCAGCAGCCAGGGAAGCAATCAGCCCCAGCATTTT
D gene: -; V gene: TRBV7-2; clone size: -; J gene: TRBJ1-3; CDR3 protein: CASSVQHSGNTIYF; CDR3 DNA: TGTGCCAGCAGCGTACAGCATTCTGGAAACACCATATATTTT
D gene: -; V gene: TRBV11-2; clone size: -; J gene: TRBJ1-1; CDR3 protein: CASSLVTLGGNTEAFF; CDR3 DNA: TGTGCCAGCAGCTTAGTAACTCTAGGTGGGAACACTGAAGCTTTCTTT
D gene: TRBD1; V gene: TRBV4-1; clone size: -; J gene: TRBJ1-2; CDR3 protein: CASSQATGGGPFYGYTF; CDR3 DNA: TGCGCCAGCAGCCAAGCGACAGGGGGTGGCCCATTCTATGGCTACACCTTC
D gene: TRBD2; V gene: TRBV7-6; clone size: -; J gene: TRBJ2-1; CDR3 protein: CASSPTSGRRNEQFF; CDR3 DNA: TGTGCCAGCAGTCCGACTAGCGGGAGAAGGAATGAGCAGTTCTTC
D gene: -; V gene: TRBV19; clone size: -; J gene: TRBJ1-1; CDR3 protein: CASSIGGIRGTEAFF; CDR3 DNA: TGTGCCAGTAGTATAGGGGGTATAAGGGGGACTGAAGCTTTCTTT
D gene: TRBD1; V gene: TRBV27; clone size: -; J gene: TRBJ1-2; CDR3 protein: CASSSRWEGANYGYTF; CDR3 DNA: TGTGCCAGCAGTTCCCGTTGGGAGGGGGCGAACTATGGCTACACCTTC
D gene: -; V gene: TRBV12-5; clone size: -; J gene: TRBJ1-2; CDR3 protein: CASGGDGIRYGYTF; CDR3 DNA: TGTGCTAGTGGGGGGGACGGGATTCGGTATGGCTACACCTTC
D gene: TRBD1; V gene: TRBV10-3; clone size: -; J gene: TRBJ2-7; CDR3 protein: CAISDPGTGAYEQYF; CDR3 DNA: TGTGCCATCAGTGACCCCGGGACAGGGGCCTACGAGCAGTACTTC
D gene: TRBD2; V gene: TRBV9; clone size: -; J gene: TRBJ2-5; CDR3 protein: CASSTLAGEETQYF; CDR3 DNA: TGTGCCAGCAGCACCCTAGCGGGAGAAGAGACCCAGTACTTC
D gene: -; V gene: TRBV11-1; clone size: -; J gene: TRBJ2-2; CDR3 protein: CASSYKRGPGELFF; CDR3 DNA: TGTGCCAGCAGCTATAAGAGAGGACCCGGGGAGCTGTTTTTT
D gene: TRBD1; V gene: TRBV27; clone size: -; J gene: TRBJ1-6; CDR3 protein: CASSLRQGVWNSPLHF; CDR3 DNA: TGTGCCAGCAGTTTAAGGCAGGGGGTGTGGAATTCACCCCTCCACTTT
D gene: -; V gene: TRBV5-4; clone size: -; J gene: TRBJ1-2; CDR3 protein: CASSLGQVNYGYTF; CDR3 DNA: TGTGCCAGCAGCTTGGGGCAGGTTAACTATGGCTACACCTTC
D gene: -; V gene: TRBV7-9; clone size: -; J gene: TRBJ1-1; CDR3 protein: CASRPSAGVRNTEAFF; CDR3 DNA: TGTGCCAGCAGACCCTCGGCGGGGGTACGGAACACTGAAGCTTTCTTT
D gene: -; V gene: TRBV6-5; clone size: -; J gene: TRBJ1-1; CDR3 protein: CASSITGSTEAFF; CDR3 DNA: TGTGCCAGCAGTATAACAGGGTCCACTGAAGCTTTCTTT
D gene: TRBD2; V gene: TRBV3-1/TRBV3-2; clone size: once; J gene: TRBJ2-1; CDR3 protein: CASSQSTTGLAGNEQFF; CDR3 DNA: TGTGCCAGCAGCCAAAGCACCACCGGACTAGCTGGCAATGAGCAGTTCTTC
D gene: -; V gene: TRBV30; clone size: -; J gene: TRBJ2-5; CDR3 protein: CAWSVGGPQETQYF; CDR3 DNA: TGTGCCTGGAGTGTAGGGGGGCCCCAAGAGACCCAGTACTTC
D gene: -; V gene: TRBV12-3/TRBV12-4; clone size: -; J gene: TRBJ1-2; CDR3 protein: CASGSDNNYGYTF; CDR3 DNA: TGTGCCAGCGGATCGGACAATAACTATGGCTACACCTTC
D gene: -; V gene: TRBV2; clone size: -; J gene: TRBJ1-1; CDR3 protein: CASRGGMDTYTEAFF; CDR3 DNA: TGTGCCAGCAGGGGGGGGATGGACACGTACACTGAAGCTTTCTTT
D gene: -; V gene: TRBV3-1/TRBV3-2; clone size: -; J gene: TRBJ1-1; CDR3 protein: CASSQVQGNTEAFF; CDR3 DNA: TGTGCCAGCAGCCAAGTACAGGGGAACACTGAAGCTTTCTTT